A single sample is the source of the 21 T cell receptor beta chains below, sequenced in a study of T cell responses to AZD1222 COVID-19 vaccine. The assay was immunoSEQ multiplex PCR, and TCRdb's table has in-frame clones only and misses some. The data hold about 120,000 clones, with around 84% observed a single time. The source was peripheral blood, collected 28 days after the second AZD1222 dose. The receptors were gathered from an adult who received the AZD1222 COVID-19 vaccine.

This chain uses TRBV27 with TRBJ1-6; D unresolved. Trimming pared 6 bases from V and 4 bases from J, leaving 10 bases between. The CDR3 totals 14 residues. CDR1 and CDR2 (germline): MNHEY, SMNVEV (reference sequence). CDR3 amino acids: CASRTASYNSPLHF. The CDR3 region has the DNA TGTGCCAGCAGAACAGCCAGTTATAATTCACCCCTCCACTTT.

The V gene is TRBV3-1 (or the pseudogene TRBV3-2), the J gene TRBJ2-7; 8 bases line up with TRBD2. The CDR3 is made up of 14 amino acids. Germline V gene lookup returns CDR1 LGHDT and CDR2 YNNKEL (reference sequence). J lost 4 bases, V lost 5 bases, and 7 bases had no gene match. The CDR3 DNA reads as TGTGCCAGCAGCGTTACCCTAGCGGGTTACGAGCAGTACTTC. Amino acid sequence: CASSVTLAGYEQYF.

CDR3: CSVDIGTGGSDTQYF. The CDR3 coding sequence is TGCAGCGTTGATATAGGGACAGGGGGGTCAGATACGCAGTATTTT. The genes are TRBV29-1 and TRBJ2-3; 11 bases are shared with TRBD1. The CDR3 totals 15 residues. Germline V gene sequence: CDR1 SQVTM, CDR2 ANQGSEA. With 3 bases clipped from V and 4 bases from J, the junction kept 6 bases outside the gene matches.

The gene calls are TRBV5-6 and TRBJ2-2; D gene ambiguous. Germline V CDR1 and CDR2: SGHDT, YYEEEE. This CDR3 comprises 12 residues. V was trimmed by 0 bases and J by 7 bases, leaving 4 bases between them. CDR3 DNA: TGTGCCAGCAGCTTGGAGCTCGGGGAGCTGTTTTTT. Its protein is CASSLELGELFF. The entire variable domain, with the rest obtained from reference TRBV5-6 and TRBJ2-2, is as follows: DAGVTQSPTHLIKTRGQQVTLRCSPKSGHDTVSWYQQALGQGPQFIFQYYEEEERQRGNFPDRFSGHQFPNYSSELNVNALLLGDSALYLCASSLELGELFFGEGSRLTVL.

The chain recombines TRBV3-1 (or the pseudogene TRBV3-2) with TRBJ2-3; D is possibly TRBD2 (6 bases). There are 13 residues in the CDR3. V was pared by 1 base and J by 5 bases, with 7 bases between. CDR1 and CDR2 (germline): LGHDT, YNNKEL (reference sequence). Here the CDR3 DNA reads TGTGCCAGCAGCCAAGGGGGGGAAGATACGCAGTATTTT. Amino acids: CASSQGGEDTQYF.

This chain connects TRBV12-3 or TRBV12-4 to TRBJ1-2; 10 bases are a match to TRBD1. The trim removed 5 bases at V and 7 bases at J, leaving 4 bases unmatched. The CDR3 sequence is 13 residues long. The CDR3 loop is CASSPWDRGGYTF. The CDR3 DNA follows: TGTGCCAGCAGTCCCTGGGACAGGGGTGGCTACACCTTC.

The genes are TRBV30 and TRBJ1-2; 7 nucleotides line up with TRBD1. The CDR3 is 12 residues long. CDR1 and CDR2 from the germline V gene are GTSNPN and SVGIG (reference sequence). V dropped 3 bases and J dropped 8; count of bases not matched to a gene: 6. The CDR3 is CAWSRQGRGYTF. The CDR3 DNA reads as TGTGCCTGGAGCCGACAGGGACGAGGCTACACCTTC.

This chain links TRBV5-1 with TRBJ1-1, with D possibly matching TRBD1 (5 bases). Germline V gives CDR1 SGHRS, CDR2 YFSETQ. The V end was cut by 4 bases, the J end by 2 bases, with 18 bases between. The CDR3 is 16 residues long. The CDR3, as DNA: TGCGCCAGCAGCCTCGCCCGGGACCCGCCAAACACTGAAGCTTTCTTT. It translates to CASSLARDPPNTEAFF.

The chain joins TRBV5-1 to TRBJ2-3; D possibly matches TRBD1 or TRBD2 (5 bases each). The CDR3 loop spans 14 amino acids. The V gene's germline CDR1 is SGHRS and CDR2 YFSETQ. V lost 4 bases to trimming and J lost 3 bases, with 12 bases between them. The CDR3 protein is CASSPGTRTDTQYF. CDR3 sequence (DNA): TGCGCCAGCAGCCCCGGGACCCGAACAGATACGCAGTATTTT.

This sequence joins TRBV7-3 and TRBJ2-7, with 7 bases matching TRBD1. Trimming removed 2 bases from V and 0 bases from J; junction bases left unmatched: 4. Germline lookup yields CDR1 SGHTA and CDR2 FQGTGA. This CDR3 spans 15 amino acids. Written as DNA, the CDR3 is TGTGCCAGCAGCTTAGGGGACAGTCCCTCCTACGAGCAGTACTTC. Translated: CASSLGDSPSYEQYF.

This chain joins TRBV20-1 and TRBJ2-7; 9 bases line up with TRBD1. The V segment lost 3 bases and the J segment 9 bases; nucleotides outside the gene matches: 21. The CDR3 sequence is 17 residues long. Germline lookup yields CDR1 DFQATT and CDR2 SNEGSKA (reference sequence). The CDR3 loop reads CSASDPRDRDGSTGQYF. The CDR3 DNA reads TGCAGTGCTAGTGACCCACGGGACAGGGACGGATCTACTGGGCAGTACTTC.

The genes are TRBV30 and TRBJ2-7, with TRBD2 matching over 10 bases. The germline V gene has CDR1 GTSNPN and CDR2 SVGIG (reference sequence). The CDR3 length is 15 residues. The trim removed 2 bases at V and 0 bases at J, leaving 4 bases unmatched. The CDR3 loop reads CAWSPLAGVSYEQYF. The CDR3, as DNA: TGTGCCTGGAGTCCCCTAGCGGGAGTCTCCTACGAGCAGTACTTC. The complete variable domain, with remaining parts taken from reference TRBV30 and TRBJ2-7, reads SQTIHQWPATLVQPVGSPLSLECTVEGTSNPNLYWYRQAAGRGLQLLFYSVGIGQISSEVPQNLSASRPQDRQFILSSKKLLLSDSGFYLCAWSPLAGVSYEQYFGPGTRLTVT.

The V gene is TRBV4-3, the J gene TRBJ2-1; perhaps TRBD2 as D (6 bases). V dropped 1 base and J dropped 5 bases, with 12 bases sitting between them. The CDR3 is made up of 15 amino acids. Germline V gene lookup returns CDR1 LGHNA and CDR2 YSLEER. The chain's CDR3 is CASSQGLGGNNEQFF. The CDR3 bases are TGCGCCAGCAGCCAAGGACTAGGAGGGAACAATGAGCAGTTCTTC.

The V and J genes are TRBV6-6 and TRBJ2-7; 12 bases agree with TRBD2. The V gene's germline CDR1 is MNHNY and CDR2 SVGAGI (reference sequence). With V trimmed by 5 bases and J by 5 bases, 16 bases remained unmatched. The CDR3 covers 18 residues. This CDR3 reads CASSLTSPGLAGYHEQYF. DNA for the CDR3: TGTGCCAGCAGTCTTACGTCCCCTGGACTAGCGGGATACCACGAGCAGTACTTC.

This clone has more than one count but fewer than ten. This rearrangement joins TRBV5-1 to TRBJ2-2; TRBD2 agrees at 7 bases. CDR1 is SGHRS and CDR2 is YFSETQ in the germline V gene. V trimming: 3 bases; J trimming: 4 bases; junction bases outside the gene matches: 3. The CDR3 sequence is 14 residues long. CDR3 coding DNA: TGCGCCAGCAGCTCTAGCGGTAGCACCGGGGAGCTGTTTTTT. Translation: CASSSSGSTGELFF. Full variable domain (remainder filled in from reference TRBV5-1 and TRBJ2-2): KAGVTQTPRYLIKTRGQQVTLSCSPISGHRSVSWYQQTPGQGLQFLFEYFSETQRNKGNFPGRFSGRQFSNSRSEMNVSTLELGDSALYLCASSSSGSTGELFFGEGSRLTVL.

V usage is TRBV5-1 and J usage is TRBJ1-6; TRBD1 is a possible D gene (6 bases). The CDR3 length is 14 residues. CDR1 is SGHRS and CDR2 is YFSETQ in the germline V gene. V lost 4 bases, J lost 10 bases, and 15 bases lay in between. CDR3 amino acids: CASSQWAGESPLHF. Here the CDR3 DNA reads TGCGCCAGCAGCCAGTGGGCAGGGGAATCACCCCTCCACTTT.

This chain uses TRBV2 with TRBJ2-2, with no clear D. This CDR3 is built from 20 residues. The V gene's germline CDR1 is SNHLY and CDR2 FYNNEI. The V gene lost 6 bases and the J gene lost 3 bases, with 29 bases spanning the gap. CDR3 region: CASSTLTGFSVTEYTGELFF. CDR3 in DNA: TGTGCCAGCAGCACCCTCACGGGTTTTTCCGTGACGGAGTACACCGGGGAGCTGTTTTTT.

V usage is TRBV6-5 and J usage is TRBJ1-1; D is unresolved. The CDR3 spans 14 residues. CDR1 is MNHEY, CDR2 SVGAGI, per germline. The V end lost 0 bases, the J end lost 0 bases, and 5 bases lay between the germline ends. CDR3 DNA sequence: TGTGCCAGCAGTTACTCTCCGTTGAACACTGAAGCTTTCTTT. Translated, it gives CASSYSPLNTEAFF.

CDR3 DNA: TGTGCCAGCACCCCAACCCCGCGGGGGTTCACAGATACGCAGTATTTT. Its protein product is CASTPTPRGFTDTQYF. V is TRBV3-1 (or the pseudogene TRBV3-2) and J is TRBJ2-3; TRBD2 aligns across 7 bases. This CDR3 has 16 amino acids. The junction had 12 bases not matched to a gene; V was cut back by 7 bases and J by 2 bases. CDR1 is LGHDT, CDR2 YNNKEL, per germline (reference sequence).

There are a few counts of this clone. V is TRBV12-3 or TRBV12-4 and J is TRBJ2-7; D is possibly TRBD1 or TRBD2 (5 bases each). The length of the CDR3 is 13 residues. V lost 3 bases and J lost 3, with 9 bases in between. The CDR3 DNA sequence: TGTGCCAGCAGTTTCGGGACCGGCTACGAGCAGTACTTC. This sequence encodes CASSFGTGYEQYF.

The chain couples TRBV28 to TRBJ2-7; D possibly corresponds to TRBD1 (5 bases). This CDR3 comprises 14 residues. CDR1 and CDR2 (germline): MDHEN, SYDVKM. V was pared by 5 bases and J by 0 bases, with 11 bases between. The CDR3 sequence: CASSTRGSSYEQYF. CDR3 bases: TGTGCCAGCAGTACAAGGGGTAGCTCCTACGAGCAGTACTTC.